Listed here are 15 T cell receptor beta chains from one sample, sequenced in a study of shared clonotypes between healthy human individuals. Naive-designated CD8 cells lacked CD45RO, were positively enriched for CCR7, and omitted terminally differentiated effector memory CD45RA+ cells. Using immunoSEQ multiplex PCR, the repertoire was profiled, and TCRdb retains in-frame clones only, with some absent. The repertoire holds over 2 million clones, with about 95% as singletons. The sequenced sample was naive CD8+ T cells sorted from blood. The receptors originated from a man younger than 30 in good health.

This clone was seen only once. The chain couples TRBV9 to TRBJ2-7; 9 nucleotides match TRBD1. This CDR3 contains 15 residues. Trimming removed 0 bases from V and 5 bases from J; junction bases left unmatched: 6. Per germline, CDR1 SGDLS and CDR2 YYNGEE. The CDR3: CASSVGTGVRDEQYF. In DNA, the CDR3 is TGTGCCAGCAGCGTAGGGACAGGGGTTAGGGACGAGCAGTACTTC.

This chain uses TRBV15 with TRBJ2-3; possible D gene TRBD1, 5 bases. Germline lookup yields CDR1 LNHNV and CDR2 YYDKDF (reference sequence). The CDR3 runs to 14 residues. Trimming left V 6 bases short and J 4 bases short, with 14 bases between. The CDR3 DNA reads TGTGCCACCAGGCCGGCAGGGTGGCCAGATACGCAGTATTTT. Protein: CATRPAGWPDTQYF.

The rearrangement joins TRBV27 to TRBJ1-6, with TRBD1 matching over 8 bases. Germline values: CDR1 MNHEY, CDR2 SMNVEV (reference sequence). The CDR3 consists of 15 residues. The trim removed 3 bases at V and 7 bases at J, leaving 5 bases unmatched. CDR3 loop: CASSFGTGDNSPLHF. The CDR3 nucleotides read TGTGCCAGCAGTTTCGGGACAGGTGACAATTCACCCCTCCACTTT.

The J gene is TRBJ2-7, the V gene TRBV2, with TRBD2 identical over 12 bases. The length of the CDR3 is 15 residues. Germline CDR1 and CDR2: SNHLY and FYNNEI. V dropped 6 bases and J dropped 5; count of bases not matched to a gene: 8. CDR3 amino acids: CASRTTSGGLDEQYF. CDR3 sequence (DNA): TGTGCCAGCAGGACGACTAGCGGGGGTCTTGACGAGCAGTACTTC.

A single count supports this clone. The gene calls are TRBV29-1 and TRBJ2-7; D is ambiguous. Germline CDR1 reads SQVTM; CDR2 reads ANQGSEA. V dropped 5 bases and J dropped 3 bases, with 14 bases sitting between them. The length of the CDR3 is 13 residues. The DNA of the CDR3 is TGCAGCGTTTTAGGACGCATTAACTACGAGCAGTACTTC. Its protein is CSVLGRINYEQYF.

CDR3 region: CSQYRDGATFF. The CDR3 nucleotides are TGCAGTCAGTACCGGGACGGAGCCACTTTCTTT. The chain has TRBV20-1 and TRBJ1-1; TRBD1 might be the D (5 bases). The germline V gene has CDR1 DFQATT and CDR2 SNEGSKA (reference sequence). The CDR3 runs to 11 residues. Trimming left V 8 bases short and J 12 bases short, with 19 bases between.

This clone was seen a single time. J is TRBJ2-5 and V is TRBV6-6, with D uncertain. Between the trimmed V and J ends, which lost 4 bases and 1 base, there was a span of 7 bases. Germline V CDR1 and CDR2: MNHNY, SVGAGI (reference sequence). The CDR3 runs to 13 residues. The CDR3 is CASSFWGQETQYF. The CDR3, as DNA: TGTGCCAGCAGTTTCTGGGGCCAAGAGACCCAGTACTTC.

As regards this clone: The germline gene is not matched at one end of the junction; a read error may be the cause. The sample carries other DNA sequences with the same CDR3. The chain has TRBV5-1 and TRBJ2-7, with D possibly TRBD2 on 6 matching bases. The germline V gene encodes CDR1 SGHRS and CDR2 YFSETQ. CDR3 size: 13 residues. DNA of the CDR3: TGCGCCAGCAGTTTGGGGGGAGGCTACGAGCAGTACTTC. This sequence encodes CASSLGGGYEQYF.

Remarks on this clone: The same CDR3 also results from other DNA sequences found in this sample. The chain couples TRBV4-3 to TRBJ1-2, with 9 bases aligning to TRBD1. V dropped 3 bases and J dropped 3; count of bases not matched to a gene: 2. Looked up from germline, CDR1 is LGHNA and CDR2 is YSLEER. The CDR3 totals 14 residues. CDR3 protein: CASSQDRGYYGYTF. The CDR3 DNA sequence: TGCGCCAGCAGCCAGGACAGGGGCTACTATGGCTACACCTTC.

The J gene is TRBJ2-1, the V gene TRBV5-4; 9 bases line up with TRBD2. CDR3 size: 14 residues. Losses at the gene ends were 1 base for V and 7 bases for J; bases not matched to a gene: 3. The germline V gene encodes CDR1 SGHNT and CDR2 YYREEE (reference sequence). The CDR3 sequence: CASSLLAGSNEQFF. The DNA for the CDR3 is TGTGCCAGCAGCTTGCTAGCGGGAAGTAATGAGCAGTTCTTC.

The V gene is TRBV6-1, the J gene TRBJ2-7; D may be TRBD2 (6 bases). Germline V gene lookup returns CDR1 MNHNS and CDR2 SASEGT. V was trimmed by 4 bases and J by 6 bases, leaving 16 bases between them. The CDR3 extends over 14 amino acids. The CDR3 protein is CASSVAVVMGEQYF. DNA of the CDR3: TGTGCCAGCAGTGTAGCGGTTGTAATGGGCGAGCAGTACTTC.

The rearrangement links TRBV19 to TRBJ2-7; D might be TRBD1 (6 bases). V was trimmed by 5 bases and J by 0 bases, leaving 14 bases between them. This CDR3 comprises 15 residues. CDR1 is LNHDA and CDR2 is SQIVND in the germline V gene (reference sequence). DNA for the CDR3: TGTGCCAGTAGTCCCGGGACAATACCCTCCTACGAGCAGTACTTC. It encodes CASSPGTIPSYEQYF.

V and J are TRBV18 and TRBJ1-5; TRBD1 might be the D (6 bases). This CDR3 comprises 15 residues. Looked up from germline, CDR1 is KGHSH and CDR2 is LQKENI. V lost 4 bases, J lost 4 bases, and 14 bases lay in between. This chain's CDR3 is CASSLDSPDNQPQHF. CDR3 coding DNA: TGTGCCAGCTCACTGGACAGTCCAGATAATCAGCCCCAGCATTTT. The full variable domain, rest sourced from reference TRBV18 and TRBJ1-5, is NAGVMQNPRHLVRRRGQEARLRCSPMKGHSHVYWYRQLPEEGLKFMVYLQKENIIDESGMPKERFSAEFPKEGPSILRIQQVVRGDSAAYFCASSLDSPDNQPQHFGDGTRLSIL.

A note on this clone: At the DNA level, this CDR3 is encoded by other sequences in the same sample as well. The V call is TRBV6-5, the J call TRBJ2-7, with D unclear. V lost 0 bases, J lost 5 bases, and 2 bases lay in between. Germline CDR1 reads MNHEY; CDR2 reads SVGAGI. The CDR3 loop spans 11 amino acids. The CDR3 reads CASSYSDEQYF. Here the CDR3 DNA reads TGTGCCAGCAGTTACTCTGACGAGCAGTACTTC.

This clone was seen just once. The V call is TRBV5-1, the J call TRBJ2-3; D is uncertain. V lost 2 bases to trimming and J lost 3 bases, with 13 bases between them. Germline CDR1 reads SGHRS; CDR2 reads YFSETQ. CDR3 length equals 15 residues. The CDR3 DNA reads TGCGCCAGCAGCTTTGCCGGGCCTTATACAGATACGCAGTATTTT. This codes for CASSFAGPYTDTQYF.